The entry below gives a single T cell receptor beta chain sequence along with its context. This sample is drawn from a study of shared T cell receptors in the human thymus. Sequencing was performed with immunoSEQ multiplex PCR; in TCRdb, only in-frame clones are kept and a portion is missing. The data hold hundreds of thousands of clones, with 80% to 90% observed a single time. These sequences were also reported in another study, on human thymus T cells. That report notes: Thymus tissue for the work was resected from patients undergoing corrective heart surgery. Thymic and blood repertoires appeared to carry a bias in their V and J gene usage. Thymic repertoires overlap heavily among unrelated individuals, related research has reported.

The receptor was derived from a boy under two years old with a congenital heart defect. The material sequenced was thymocytes.

Here the CDR3 DNA reads TGTGCCAGCAGCTTGGGGGGTCTAGGGCACACTGAAGCTTTCTTT. Its protein product is CASSLGGLGHTEAFF. The chain joins TRBV13 to TRBJ1-1; D is perhaps TRBD1 (5 bases). This CDR3 contains 15 residues. Germline-derived CDR1 and CDR2 are PRHDT and FYEKMQ (reference sequence). The V end lost 3 bases, the J end lost 3 bases, and 14 bases lay between the germline ends.